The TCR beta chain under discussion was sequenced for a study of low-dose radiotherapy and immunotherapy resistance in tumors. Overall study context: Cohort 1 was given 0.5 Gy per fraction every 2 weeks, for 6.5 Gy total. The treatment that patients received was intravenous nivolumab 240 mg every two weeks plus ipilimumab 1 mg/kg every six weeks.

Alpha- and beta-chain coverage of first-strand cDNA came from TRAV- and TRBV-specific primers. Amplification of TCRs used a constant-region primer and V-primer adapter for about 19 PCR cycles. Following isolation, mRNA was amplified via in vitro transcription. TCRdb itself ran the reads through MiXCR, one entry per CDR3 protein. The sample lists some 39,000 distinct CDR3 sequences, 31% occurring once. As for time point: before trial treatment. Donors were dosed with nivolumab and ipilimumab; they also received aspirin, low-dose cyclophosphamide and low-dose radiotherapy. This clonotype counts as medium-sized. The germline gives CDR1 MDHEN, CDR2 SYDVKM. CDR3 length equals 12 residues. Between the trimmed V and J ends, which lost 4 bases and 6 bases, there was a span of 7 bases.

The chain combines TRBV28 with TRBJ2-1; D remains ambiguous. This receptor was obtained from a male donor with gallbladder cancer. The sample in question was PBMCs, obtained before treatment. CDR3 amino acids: CASSYFGNEQFF. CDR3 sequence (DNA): TGTGCCAGCAGTTACTTCGGCAATGAGCAGTTCTTC.